This entry concerns a single T cell receptor beta chain. The entry originates in a study of T cell responses to AZD1222 COVID-19 vaccine. Profiled with immunoSEQ multiplex PCR; TCRdb holds only in-frame clones, not every one. In the table there are about 84,000 clones, around nine tenths of which are singletons. The CDR3 has 15 residues. Germline values: CDR1 MNHEY, CDR2 SVGAGI. V shed 3 bases and J 7 bases; nucleotides not matched to a gene: 6. This clonotype was obtained from an adult who received the AZD1222 COVID-19 vaccine. This chain links TRBV6-5 with TRBJ1-4; 9 bases map to TRBD1. The material sequenced was peripheral blood, taken 28 days after the second AZD1222 dose. CDR3 region: CASSYYRGLGEKLFF. DNA of the CDR3: TGTGCCAGCAGTTATTACAGGGGGCTTGGTGAAAAACTGTTTTTT.